This T cell receptor (beta chain) was sequenced for a study of blood T cell repertoires in COVID-19. The ends lost 6 bases at V and 1 base at J; junction bases unmatched: 4. The germline CDR1 and CDR2 sequences are MGHDK and SYGVNS. CDR3 length: 14 residues. Sequencing used immunoSEQ multiplex PCR; TCRdb keeps in-frame clones, though not all of them. The sample lists 13,000 or so clones, about 73% occurring once. Judged by abundance, this clone is medium-sized. The source is a human donor in a cohort sampled during active COVID-19. The J gene is TRBJ1-1, the V gene TRBV25-1; 8 bases agree with TRBD1. The sample was peripheral blood. The CDR3 DNA is TGTGCCAGCAGCCTACAGGGGGAGAACACTGAAGCTTTCTTT. Its protein is CASSLQGENTEAFF.